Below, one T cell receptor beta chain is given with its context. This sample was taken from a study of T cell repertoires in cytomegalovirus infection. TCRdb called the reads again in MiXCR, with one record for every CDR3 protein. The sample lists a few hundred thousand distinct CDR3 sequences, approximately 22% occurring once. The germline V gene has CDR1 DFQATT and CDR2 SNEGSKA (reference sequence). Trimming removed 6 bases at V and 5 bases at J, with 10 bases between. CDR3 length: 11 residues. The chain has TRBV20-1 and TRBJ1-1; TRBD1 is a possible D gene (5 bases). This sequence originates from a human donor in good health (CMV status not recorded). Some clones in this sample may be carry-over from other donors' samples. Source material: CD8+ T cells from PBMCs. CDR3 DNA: TGCAGTGCCTGGGACTTGACTGAAGCTTTCTTT. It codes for CSAWDLTEAFF.